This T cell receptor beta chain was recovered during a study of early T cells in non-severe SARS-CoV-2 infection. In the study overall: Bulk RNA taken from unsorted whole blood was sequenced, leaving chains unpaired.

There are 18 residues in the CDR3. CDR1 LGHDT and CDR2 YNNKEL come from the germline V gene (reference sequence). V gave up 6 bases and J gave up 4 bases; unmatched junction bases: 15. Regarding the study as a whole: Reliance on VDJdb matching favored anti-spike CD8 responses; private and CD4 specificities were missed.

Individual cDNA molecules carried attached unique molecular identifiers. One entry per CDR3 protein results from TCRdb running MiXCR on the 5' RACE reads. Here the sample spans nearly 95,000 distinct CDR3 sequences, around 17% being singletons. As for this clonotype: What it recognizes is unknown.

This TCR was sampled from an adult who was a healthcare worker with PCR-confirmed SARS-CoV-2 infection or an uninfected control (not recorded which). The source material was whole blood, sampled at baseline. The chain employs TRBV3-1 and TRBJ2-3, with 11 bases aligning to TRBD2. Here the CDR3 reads CASSYTPSGRIIPDTQYF. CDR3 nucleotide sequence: TGTGCCAGCAGTTACACGCCTAGCGGGAGGATTATACCAGATACGCAGTATTTT.